Below, 5 T cell receptor beta chains from the same sample are listed, as sequenced in a study of T-cell memory formation after mild COVID-19. Via MiXCR, TCRdb re-called the 5' RACE reads, giving one row per CDR3 protein. The data contain 280,000 or so distinct CDR3 sequences, 18% of them singletons. Input material: PBMCs or a T cell subset sorted from them (not recorded which). All receptors come from a man between 18 and 35 years old who had mild COVID-19 (a few samples of this study predate the infection). Cell type and time point are not known.

The sample holds a few counts of this clonotype. The CDR3 nucleotides are TGTGCCAGCAGTTTTTTCCAGGGAAGGGAAAAACTGTTTTTT. Translating gives CASSFFQGREKLFF. This chain joins TRBV12-3 or TRBV12-4 and TRBJ1-4, with D perhaps TRBD1 (5 bases). Trimming removed 3 bases at V and 8 bases at J, with 13 bases between. The CDR3 runs to 14 residues.

This clonotype was counted a few times. The gene calls are TRBV20-1 and TRBJ2-1, with TRBD2 as a possible D gene (7 bases). CDR1 is DFQATT and CDR2 is SNEGSKA in the germline V gene (reference sequence). The CDR3 spans 15 residues. V was clipped by 2 bases and J by 3 bases, with 14 bases between them. The CDR3 loop is CSARSRGAGYNEQFF. CDR3 bases: TGCAGTGCTAGATCCCGGGGGGCCGGCTACAATGAGCAGTTCTTC.

V and J are TRBV20-1 and TRBJ2-5; TRBD1 matches 7 bases. Germline V gives CDR1 DFQATT, CDR2 SNEGSKA (reference sequence). The ends lost 5 bases at V and 5 bases at J; junction bases unmatched: 8. The CDR3 is 13 amino acids. CDR3 region: CSAYRGGSETQYF. The DNA for the CDR3 is TGCAGTGCTTACAGGGGCGGAAGCGAGACCCAGTACTTC.

This clonotype appeared a few times. V gene TRBV4-1 combines with J gene TRBJ2-7; 9 bases align to TRBD1. The trim removed 1 base at V and 2 bases at J, leaving 3 bases unmatched. Germline CDR1 reads MGHRA; CDR2 reads YSYEKL. This CDR3 is built from 15 residues. CDR3 nucleotides: TGCGCCAGCAGCCAAGGGGACAGGGCAGCCTACGAGCAGTACTTC. It specifies CASSQGDRAAYEQYF.

This clonotype has more than one count but fewer than ten. This sequence joins TRBV27 and TRBJ2-7, with D possibly TRBD2 on 6 matching bases. Trimming stripped 6 bases from V and 5 bases from J, with 17 bases between. Per the germline V gene, CDR1 is MNHEY and CDR2 is SMNVEV (reference sequence). CDR3 length: 14 amino acids. CDR3 loop: CASRTPGLGHEQYF. CDR3 DNA sequence: TGTGCCAGCAGGACTCCGGGACTCGGTCACGAGCAGTACTTC.